One and the same sample provided the 27 T cell receptor beta chains below, sequenced in a study of blood T cells in healthy people across ages. A second PCR of 7 to 11 cycles used a sample-barcoded 5' primer and a J-beta primer mix. MiXCR, run by TCRdb on the 5' RACE reads, gives a single entry per CDR3 protein. The sample includes just under 900,000 distinct CDR3 sequences, about 30% seen only once; the top ten take 15% to 20%. Sequencing input: blood. Receptors were obtained from a woman over 75 in good health.

V is TRBV7-2 and J is TRBJ2-7, with D hard to call. Germline assignment: CDR1 SGHTA and CDR2 FQGNSA. This CDR3 is 14 amino acids long. V was pared by 5 bases and J by 4 bases, with 15 bases between. CDR3 sequence (DNA): TGTGCCAGCAGCAAGGCTAGTTCACGTTACGAGCAGTACTTC. It translates to CASSKASSRYEQYF.

With regard to this clonotype: This sequence may be a read error, since a much larger clone differs from it by one base. This chain uses TRBV3-1 with TRBJ2-3, with D possibly TRBD2 on 7 matching bases. The CDR3 spans 16 residues. Germline CDR1 LGHDT, CDR2 YNNKEL (reference sequence). Here the CDR3 reads CAGSQGGRGGTDTQYF. The DNA for the CDR3 is TGTGCCGGCAGCCAAGGAGGTAGGGGGGGTACAGATACGCAGTATTTT.

This clonotype was counted at least ten times. The J gene is TRBJ2-7, the V gene TRBV7-2; 9 bases map to TRBD2. The CDR3 loop spans 15 amino acids. The junction had 4 bases not matched to a gene; V was cut back by 0 bases and J by 4 bases. CDR1 SGHTA and CDR2 FQGNSA come from the germline V gene. The CDR3 here is CASSLAAGGRYEQYF. The DNA for the CDR3 is TGTGCCAGCAGCTTAGCTGCGGGGGGGCGTTACGAGCAGTACTTC.

This clonotype was seen a handful of times. The chain has TRBV29-1 and TRBJ2-6; D is undetermined. Deletions cut 2 bases from V and 4 bases from J, with 3 bases between. The CDR3 has 12 residues. Germline V gene data show CDR1 as SQVTM and CDR2 as ANQGSEA. Here the CDR3 reads CSVEIGANVLTF. CDR3 coding DNA: TGCAGCGTTGAAATAGGGGCCAACGTCCTGACTTTC.

The chain recombines TRBV28 with TRBJ2-1, with unresolved D. This CDR3 is built from 15 residues. V was trimmed by 5 bases and J by 0 bases, leaving 11 bases between them. Per the germline V gene, CDR1 is MDHEN and CDR2 is SYDVKM. For the CDR3, the DNA is TGTGCCAGCAGTCGCGGATCGGTCTCCTACAATGAGCAGTTCTTC. Protein product: CASSRGSVSYNEQFF.

CDR3 in amino acids: CASSSDRAPGNTIYF. The CDR3 DNA sequence: TGTGCCAGCAGCTCGGACAGGGCCCCTGGAAACACCATATATTTT. V usage is TRBV6-5 and J usage is TRBJ1-3; 8 nucleotides align to TRBD1. Germline loops: CDR1 MNHEY, CDR2 SVGAGI. There are 15 residues in the CDR3. V lost 6 bases and J lost 2; bases outside the gene matches: 6.

There are a few counts of this clonotype. The chain has TRBV30 and TRBJ1-1; TRBD1 agrees at 9 bases. V lost 8 bases and J lost 0; bases outside the gene matches: 1. The CDR3 runs to 12 residues. CDR1 and CDR2 (germline): GTSNPN, SVGIG (reference sequence). The CDR3 bases are TGTGCCGGGGACAGGGTGAACACTGAAGCTTTCTTT. Translated, it gives CAGDRVNTEAFF.

This clonotype came up many times. The chain links TRBV5-4 to TRBJ2-5; maybe TRBD2 (6 bases). V shed 5 bases and J shed 3 bases, with 11 bases lying between them. The length of the CDR3 is 13 residues. The V gene's germline CDR1 is SGHNT and CDR2 YYREEE (reference sequence). CDR3 region: CASSGSGEETQYF. CDR3 sequence (DNA): TGTGCCAGCAGTGGATCGGGGGAAGAGACCCAGTACTTC.

This clonotype was seen at least ten times. The CDR3 is CSASAQLSTDTQYF. In nucleotides, the CDR3 is TGCAGTGCTAGCGCACAGCTGAGCACAGATACGCAGTATTTT. The chain is built from TRBV20-1 and TRBJ2-3; D uncertain. Trimming removed 3 bases at V and 0 bases at J, with 10 bases between. This CDR3 is 14 amino acids long. Looked up from germline, CDR1 is DFQATT and CDR2 is SNEGSKA (reference sequence).

On this clonotype itself: A much larger clone differs by one base, so this may be a read error. The chain carries TRBV7-9 and TRBJ2-5; D possibly corresponds to TRBD1 (5 bases). The germline V gene encodes CDR1 SEHNR and CDR2 FQNEAQ (reference sequence). Deletions cut 6 bases from V and 11 bases from J, with 19 bases between. The CDR3 covers 13 residues. Here the CDR3 DNA reads TGTGCCAGCAGGAAGGGGCAGGGTGGTGAGCAGTACTTC. Protein sequence: CASRKGQGGEQYF.

This clonotype was seen repeatedly, ten times or more. The V call is TRBV30, the J call TRBJ2-7; possible D gene TRBD1, 5 bases. Trimming cost V 0 bases and J 4 bases, with 13 bases left between them. The CDR3 has 14 amino acids. The germline gives CDR1 GTSNPN, CDR2 SVGIG (reference sequence). The CDR3 region has the DNA TGTGCCTGGAGTGTAAACAGGAGAGTATACGAGCAGTACTTC. Its translation is CAWSVNRRVYEQYF. Looking up the rest from reference TRBV30 and TRBJ2-7 gives the full variable domain: SQTIHQWPATLVQPVGSPLSLECTVEGTSNPNLYWYRQAAGRGLQLLFYSVGIGQISSEVPQNLSASRPQDRQFILSSKKLLLSDSGFYLCAWSVNRRVYEQYFGPGTRLTVT.

There are many counts of this clonotype. This chain joins TRBV5-1 and TRBJ2-3; TRBD1 might be the D (6 bases). Trimming stripped 0 bases from V and 2 bases from J, with 13 bases between. This CDR3 comprises 16 residues. Germline V gives CDR1 SGHRS, CDR2 YFSETQ. CDR3 region: CASSLGSAGDTDTQYF. CDR3 DNA sequence: TGCGCCAGCAGCTTGGGTTCGGCAGGGGACACAGATACGCAGTATTTT.

About this clonotype: A read error is possible here, since a much larger clone lies one base away. Lacking the conserved final phenylalanine or tryptophan, this CDR3 likely reflects a read error. The chain has TRBV10-3 and TRBJ2-5; D ambiguous. Between the trimmed V and J ends, which lost 2 bases and 0 bases, there was a span of 7 bases. In germline, CDR1 is ENHRY, CDR2 SYGVKD. This CDR3 is built from 14 residues. The DNA for the CDR3 is TGTGCCATCAGTGAGGGTCTGTACCAAGAGACCCAGTACGTC. Its translation is CAISEGLYQETQYV.

As regards this clonotype: Possible read error: a much larger clone is one base away. The chain is built from TRBV11-2 and TRBJ2-3, with 10 bases matching TRBD2. This CDR3 spans 14 amino acids. The germline V gene has CDR1 SGHAT and CDR2 FQNNGV. As DNA, the CDR3 is TGTGCCAACAGCGGGGGGGTAAGCACAGATACGCAGTATTTT. This translates into CANSGGVSTDTQYF.

This clonotype was observed a single time. A much larger clone is a single base away; this may be a read error. Here the CDR3 omits its conserved ending phenylalanine or tryptophan, so a read error is the likely source. The CDR3: CSALGRRGNYEQYC. The CDR3 region has the DNA TGCAGTGCCCTCGGGAGGCGGGGAAACTACGAGCAGTACTGC. The J gene is TRBJ2-5, the V gene TRBV20-1; 7 bases line up with TRBD2. The DNA matches TRBJ2-7 better at its end, which makes the J call doubtful. Germline assignment: CDR1 DFQATT and CDR2 SNEGSKA (reference sequence). The CDR3 is made up of 14 amino acids.

The V and J genes are TRBV5-1 and TRBJ2-4; a possible D gene is TRBD1 (5 bases). CDR1 and CDR2 (germline): SGHRS, YFSETQ. The V end lost 0 bases, the J end lost 0 bases, and 10 bases lay between the germline ends. The CDR3 contains 16 residues. The DNA of the CDR3 is TGCGCCAGCAGCTTGGAGACAGACCTAGCCAAAAACATTCAGTACTTC. Its translation: CASSLETDLAKNIQYF.

In this sample, this clonotype turned up many times. J is TRBJ2-1 and V is TRBV20-1; D not certain. Per germline, CDR1 DFQATT and CDR2 SNEGSKA (reference sequence). The CDR3 is 10 amino acids. The V gene lost 5 bases and the J gene lost 5 bases, with 4 bases spanning the gap. CDR3 bases: TGCAGTGCTGCCAACAATGAGCAGTTCTTC. Its translation: CSAANNEQFF.

A few counts support this clonotype. A clone one base away is much larger, so this may be a read error. The chain carries TRBV5-1 and TRBJ2-7, with TRBD1 as a possible D gene (6 bases). The germline V gene encodes CDR1 SGHRS and CDR2 YFSETQ. The CDR3 is 13 residues long. The CDR3 spells CASGLDSHYEQYF. Written as DNA, the CDR3 is TGCGCCAGCGGCTTGGACAGCCACTACGAGCAGTACTTC.

A remark on this clonotype: The junction shows a germline mismatch at one end, possibly a read error. The chain is built from TRBV5-1 and TRBJ2-3; tentatively, D is TRBD2 (6 bases). Germline CDR1 and CDR2: SGHRS and YFSETQ. The CDR3 has 16 amino acids. The CDR3: CASSSVSGASTDTHYF. The CDR3, as DNA: TGCGCCAGCAGCTCCGTTAGCGGCGCTAGCACAGATACGCACTATTTT.

With respect to this clonotype: This may be a read error, as it is one base from a much larger clone. The chain uses TRBV27 and TRBJ2-1, with D perhaps matching TRBD1 or TRBD2 (5 bases each). Germline V gene lookup returns CDR1 MNHEY and CDR2 SMNVEV (reference sequence). The length of the CDR3 is 11 residues. Here the CDR3 reads CSSGSGETQFF. For the CDR3, the DNA is TGTTCGTCAGGGTCCGGGGAGACCCAGTTCTTC.

This sequence joins TRBV30 and TRBJ1-5; no definite D call. The CDR3 has 14 amino acids. In germline, CDR1 is GTSNPN, CDR2 SVGIG (reference sequence). V lost 0 bases to trimming and J lost 7 bases, with 13 bases between them. The CDR3, as DNA: TGTGCCTGGAGTGTAGACGGGTACGGGCAGCCCCAGCATTTT. Protein product: CAWSVDGYGQPQHF.

The rearrangement uses TRBV9 and TRBJ2-3; 13 nucleotides agree with TRBD2. The CDR3 totals 16 residues. The trim removed 3 bases at V and 4 bases at J, leaving 5 bases unmatched. CDR1 is SGDLS, CDR2 YYNGEE, per germline. CDR3 sequence (DNA): TGTGCCAGCAGCGACGGACTAGCGGGGGTTGCAGATACGCAGTATTTT. Its protein is CASSDGLAGVADTQYF.

This clonotype has a count of ten or more. The rearrangement links TRBV14 to TRBJ1-2; no firm D call. The ends were cut back, 5 bases at V and 8 bases at J, with 21 bases in the middle. CDR3 size: 15 residues. The germline V gene encodes CDR1 SGHDN and CDR2 FVKESK. CDR3: CASSDTLFPIGGYTF. CDR3 in DNA: TGTGCCAGCAGCGATACACTATTCCCGATCGGGGGCTACACCTTC.

This chain links TRBV6-6 with TRBJ1-4, with TRBD1 matching over 10 bases. There are 14 residues in the CDR3. Looked up from germline, CDR1 is MNHNY and CDR2 is SVGAGI (reference sequence). With V trimmed by 6 bases and J by 8 bases, 6 bases remained unmatched. The CDR3 protein is CASRWDRGGEKLFF. The CDR3 DNA sequence: TGTGCCAGCAGGTGGGACAGGGGAGGAGAAAAACTGTTTTTT.

This clonotype showed up many times. The J gene is TRBJ2-3, the V gene TRBV7-2; D gene ambiguous. CDR1 SGHTA and CDR2 FQGNSA come from the germline V gene. V lost 4 bases and J 0 bases, leaving 14 bases between the germline ends. This CDR3 spans 16 amino acids. The CDR3 is CASSSPFRSSTDTQYF. CDR3 nucleotides: TGTGCCAGCAGCTCGCCGTTTCGGTCGAGCACAGATACGCAGTATTTT.

There are a few counts of this clonotype. The chain carries TRBV7-9 and TRBJ2-4; D not certain. The J call is doubtful: the DNA matches TRBJ2-7 better. The CDR3 covers 13 residues. Germline V gene data show CDR1 as SEHNR and CDR2 as FQNEAQ (reference sequence). The CDR3 DNA sequence: TGTGCCAGCAGCTTATCGGAAAGCTACGAGCAGTACTTC. This gives the protein CASSLSESYEQYF.

The chain employs TRBV11-2 and TRBJ2-2, with 9 positions matching TRBD1. J lost 6 bases, V lost 5 bases, and 4 bases had no gene match. Germline CDR1 reads SGHAT; CDR2 reads FQNNGV. The CDR3 contains 14 residues. CDR3 bases: TGTGCCAGCAGCCCACAGGGGGCTGCCGGGGAGCTGTTTTTT. Its translation: CASSPQGAAGELFF.